This T cell receptor (beta chain) was captured in a study of T cells in Graves' hyperthyroidism and ophthalmopathy (dated by TCRdb to the late 2010s). At the level of the whole study: Peripheral blood samples were taken at initial diagnosis, before any treatment was given. A discovery cohort of approximately 100 patients, approximately 45 with Graves' ophthalmopathy and 55 to 65 with stable Graves' hyperthyroidism, was used to find distinguishing TCR V-J signatures. An independent validation cohort of fewer than 20 hyperthyroidism patients and 17 patients who later progressed to ophthalmopathy tested prospective prediction of ophthalmopathy. The roughly 100 discovery patients were randomly divided into training and test sets at a 7:3 ratio. The study also compared thyroid tissue and blood T-cell repertoires from more than 5 Graves' hyperthyroidism patients. Following sampling, methimazole starting at 30 mg daily was given to hyperthyroidism patients, and high-dose intravenous methylprednisolone was given to ophthalmopathy patients. According to the paper, TCR Vbeta CDR3 sequencing was carried out on 135 peripheral blood samples, which came from under 50 ophthalmopathy, 75 or so hyperthyroidism and roughly 17 progressor patients.

In the case of this clonotype: Its antigen is unknown. The input lacks base qualities; no much larger clone sits a single base away.

The TCR beta CDR3 regions were amplified from RNA transcripts. The TCR CDR3 was subjected to a first round of RT-PCR using the HTBI primer set and the Qiagen OneStep RT-PCR kit. A second multiplex PCR round built the libraries, followed by size selection and purification. Libraries were sequenced paired-end with 100 bp reads on an Illumina HiSeq2000. Per the authors' processing: Raw data were processed with SOAPnuke, discarding reads with adapters, uncalled bases, mean Phred below 15, or no exact constant-primer or identifier match. High-quality paired reads were merged with COPE v1.2.5, and unique nucleotide sequences were defined as clonotypes. MiTCR v1.1 was used to align clonotypes to the IMGT TRBV, TRBD and TRBJ reference segments. Only V-J combinations with frequency above 0.0001, covering 98% to 99.2% of repertoires, were analysed. The TCS score was defined as the ratio of F50 (clonal expansion) to E x V (chaos), calculated using BLOSUM62-based TCRdist between CDR3 peptides within each V-J. Welch's t-statistics and random forest reduced just over 500 V-J features to 13, which were used in a naive Bayes classifier (R e1071). TCRdb trimmed public reads at Q25 via fastp, called clones via MiXCR and kept in-frame beta chains. Entries are consolidated by CDR3 protein sequence, retaining the most common genes and DNA. The V and J calls and clone size come from TCRdb's table, not from the authors' own analysis. The sample has 340,000 or so distinct CDR3 sequences on record, 16% of them singletons. The ten biggest clones cover 33% of the sample.

Overall study results and their limits: Sample size was not statistically predetermined, and investigators were not blinded to group allocation. Most expanded thyroid clonotypes (frequency above 0.001) were also detected in blood, a finding suggesting that blood repertoires may reflect thyroid immune responses. In validation, progression to ophthalmopathy was predicted by the model with roughly 69% sensitivity and 72.22% specificity, a median of about 6.8 months before onset. Ophthalmopathy was separated from stable hyperthyroidism by a 13 V-J signature model, with about 86% sensitivity and approximately 84% specificity obtained in cross-validation and 80%/75% obtained in testing.

A patient counted as having stable Graves' hyperthyroidism if no progression to ophthalmopathy occurred over 18 months of follow-up. Hyperthyroidism patients were newly diagnosed, with disease duration under 2 months, and aged 18 to 65 years. The study excluded patients with uncontrolled infections, other autoimmune diseases, pregnancy or lactation. Diagnoses were established on the basis of clinical symptoms, serum thyroxine and TRAb, thyroid ultrasound, and orbital computed tomography. Ficoll-Paque density gradient centrifugation was used to isolate PBMCs from around 10 ml of fresh peripheral blood. Total RNA was extracted with Trizol reagent, and quality was checked on an Agilent 2100 Bioanalyzer. The CDR3 contains 15 residues, cysteine and phenylalanine counted. Only the CDR3 portion is preserved as DNA: 45 bases, with reading frame beginning at the first base. For CDR1 and CDR2, the germline V gene (reference sequence) lists LNHDA and SQIVND. V ends up 6 bases short and J 2 bases short, with an unmatched junction base count of 7.

The receptor was isolated from a man aged 30 to 39 with Graves' hyperthyroidism. The chain uses TRBV19 and TRBJ2-1, with 7 junctional bases fitting TRBD1. The specimen sequenced was blood. The DNA is as follows: TGTGCCAGTAGCGGACAGGCCCTCCCCTACAATGAGCAGTTCTTC. It encodes CASSGQALPYNEQFF.